One and the same sample provided the 10 T cell receptor beta chains below, sequenced in a study of control samples from healthy donors and cancer patients. This table comes from immunoSEQ multiplex PCR, and its TCRdb copy is limited to in-frame clones, with some not included. The sample carries 120,000 or so clones, roughly 90% recorded once. The sample consisted of blood. The receptor source for this set is a man aged 18 to 29 in good health.

This chain links TRBV27 with TRBJ2-7; the match to TRBD2 covers 8 bases. After removal of 6 bases from V and 3 bases from J, the junction contained 16 bases not matched to a gene. Germline V gene sequence: CDR1 MNHEY, CDR2 SMNVEV (reference sequence). This CDR3 is 17 amino acids long. The CDR3 here is CASSALPGLVKFYEQYF. As DNA, the CDR3 is TGTGCCAGCAGCGCCCTCCCGGGACTAGTAAAGTTCTACGAGCAGTACTTC.

This chain joins TRBV7-9 and TRBJ1-2; no definite D call. CDR1 is SEHNR and CDR2 is FQNEAQ in the germline V gene (reference sequence). The V and J ends lost 0 bases and 1 base respectively, with 6 bases between them. CDR3 size: 14 residues. The CDR3 region is CASSLARINYGYTF. Here the CDR3 DNA reads TGTGCCAGCAGCTTAGCCCGTATTAACTATGGCTACACCTTC.

The chain combines TRBV11-2 with TRBJ2-5; unclear D gene. The germline V and J ends were trimmed by 5 bases and 5 bases, with 24 bases remaining between them. CDR1 is SGHAT and CDR2 is FQNNGV in the germline V gene. CDR3 size: 17 residues. The CDR3 DNA sequence: TGTGCCAGCAGCACCCCCCGCCCGACCCGATACGGGGAGACCCAGTACTTC. Encoded protein: CASSTPRPTRYGETQYF.

V gene TRBV4-1 combines with J gene TRBJ1-3, with a weak D call TRBD1 (5 bases). Germline V gene lookup returns CDR1 MGHRA and CDR2 YSYEKL. Trimming stripped 4 bases from V and 2 bases from J, with 15 bases between. The CDR3 contains 16 residues. The CDR3 DNA is TGCGCCAGCAGCCGGCTAATCGGGACGGCTGGAAACACCATATATTTT. The encoded protein is CASSRLIGTAGNTIYF.

The rearrangement uses TRBV5-1 and TRBJ2-7; D is unclear. Germline lookup yields CDR1 SGHRS and CDR2 YFSETQ. The CDR3 runs to 13 residues. The V end was cut by 0 bases, the J end by 6 bases, with 10 bases between. CDR3 region: CASSLGASREQYF. CDR3 DNA: TGCGCCAGCAGCTTGGGAGCCTCCCGCGAGCAGTACTTC.

The chain links TRBV3-1 (or the pseudogene TRBV3-2) to TRBJ1-4, with D unresolved. From germline, CDR1 is LGHDT and CDR2 YNNKEL (reference sequence). V was pared by 0 bases and J by 8 bases, with 10 bases between. The CDR3 covers 14 residues. Written as DNA, the CDR3 is TGTGCCAGCAGCCAAGAGGGGTTGGGGGAAAAACTGTTTTTT. It translates to CASSQEGLGEKLFF.

This chain joins TRBV3-1 (or the pseudogene TRBV3-2) and TRBJ2-3; D is tentatively TRBD1 or TRBD2 (5 bases each). Germline V gives CDR1 LGHDT, CDR2 YNNKEL (reference sequence). This CDR3 is built from 14 residues. The ends were cut back, 0 bases at V and 11 bases at J, with 15 bases in the middle. In DNA, the CDR3 is TGTGCCAGCAGCCAAGATCTTTGGGACGTATGGCAGTATTTT. It is translated as CASSQDLWDVWQYF.

In its sample, this clone was seen a few times. Distinct nucleotide sequences in the sample also encode this CDR3. The chain recombines TRBV12-3 or TRBV12-4 with TRBJ1-4; unclear D gene. V lost 3 bases to trimming and J lost 8 bases, with 4 bases between them. The CDR3 covers 11 residues. The CDR3 region has the DNA TGTGCCAGCAGTTTGGGAGAAAAACTGTTTTTT. The encoded protein is CASSLGEKLFF.

The sample holds a few counts of this clone. The V call is TRBV5-1, the J call TRBJ1-2; possible D gene TRBD1, 5 bases. Trimming shortened V by 0 bases and J by 2 bases, and 11 bases separated the two germline ends. The CDR3 runs 15 residues. CDR1 and CDR2 (germline): SGHRS, YFSETQ. The CDR3: CASSLAGDGNYGYTF. CDR3 sequence (DNA): TGCGCCAGCAGCTTGGCGGGGGACGGAAACTATGGCTACACCTTC.

The chain combines TRBV5-1 with TRBJ2-7; 7 bases are shared with TRBD1. The CDR3 extends over 14 amino acids. The V and J ends lost 2 bases and 2 bases, in that order; junction bases with no gene match: 4. Germline V gives CDR1 SGHRS, CDR2 YFSETQ. This chain's CDR3 is CASSFRDRAYEQYF. DNA of the CDR3: TGCGCCAGCAGCTTCCGTGACAGGGCCTACGAGCAGTACTTC. The full variable domain, rest sourced from reference TRBV5-1 and TRBJ2-7, is KAGVTQTPRYLIKTRGQQVTLSCSPISGHRSVSWYQQTPGQGLQFLFEYFSETQRNKGNFPGRFSGRQFSNSRSEMNVSTLELGDSALYLCASSFRDRAYEQYFGPGTRLTVT.